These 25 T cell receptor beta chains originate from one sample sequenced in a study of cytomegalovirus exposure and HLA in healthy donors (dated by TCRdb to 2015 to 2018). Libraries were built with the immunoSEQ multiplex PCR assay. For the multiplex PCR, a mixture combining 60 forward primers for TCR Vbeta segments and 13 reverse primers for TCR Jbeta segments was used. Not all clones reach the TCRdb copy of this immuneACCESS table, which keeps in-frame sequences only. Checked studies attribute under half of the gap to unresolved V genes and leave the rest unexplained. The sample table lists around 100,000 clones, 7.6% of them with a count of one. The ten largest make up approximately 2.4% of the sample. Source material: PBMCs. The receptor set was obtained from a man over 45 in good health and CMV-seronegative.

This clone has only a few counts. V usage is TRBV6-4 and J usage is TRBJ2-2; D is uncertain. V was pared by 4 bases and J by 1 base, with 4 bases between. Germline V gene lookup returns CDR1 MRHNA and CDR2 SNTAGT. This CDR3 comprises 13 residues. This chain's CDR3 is CASSAGNTGELFF. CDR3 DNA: TGTGCCAGCAGTGCAGGGAACACCGGGGAGCTGTTTTTT.

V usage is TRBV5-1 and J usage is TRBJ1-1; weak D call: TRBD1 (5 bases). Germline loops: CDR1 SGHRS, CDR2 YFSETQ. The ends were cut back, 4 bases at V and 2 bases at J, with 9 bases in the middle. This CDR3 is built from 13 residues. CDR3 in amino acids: CASSVDTNTEAFF. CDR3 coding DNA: TGCGCCAGCAGCGTGGACACCAACACTGAAGCTTTCTTT.

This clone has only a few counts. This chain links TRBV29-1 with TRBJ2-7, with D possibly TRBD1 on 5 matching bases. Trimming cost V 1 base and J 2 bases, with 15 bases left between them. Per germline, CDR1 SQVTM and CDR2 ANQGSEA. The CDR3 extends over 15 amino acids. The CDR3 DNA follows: TGCAGCGTTGAAGGCATAGGGGCCTCCACCTACGAGCAGTACTTC. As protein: CSVEGIGASTYEQYF.

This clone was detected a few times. For the CDR3, the DNA is TGTGCCAGCAGTACCGACAAGATGAACACTGAAGCTTTCTTT. Translation: CASSTDKMNTEAFF. This chain connects TRBV28 to TRBJ1-1; D remains ambiguous. The CDR3 spans 14 residues. V lost 5 bases, J lost 0 bases, and 10 bases lay in between. Germline CDR1 MDHEN, CDR2 SYDVKM.

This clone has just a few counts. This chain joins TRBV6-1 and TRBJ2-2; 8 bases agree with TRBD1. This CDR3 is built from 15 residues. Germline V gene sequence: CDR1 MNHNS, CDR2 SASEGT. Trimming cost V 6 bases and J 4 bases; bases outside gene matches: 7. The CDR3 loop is CASRSGGAGTGELFF. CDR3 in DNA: TGTGCCAGCAGGTCAGGGGGCGCCGGCACCGGGGAGCTGTTTTTT.

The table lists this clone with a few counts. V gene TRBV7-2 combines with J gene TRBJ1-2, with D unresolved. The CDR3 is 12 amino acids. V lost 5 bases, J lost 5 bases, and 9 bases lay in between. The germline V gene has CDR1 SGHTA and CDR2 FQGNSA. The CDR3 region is CASSGREYGYTF. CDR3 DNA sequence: TGTGCCAGCAGCGGGCGGGAATATGGCTACACCTTC. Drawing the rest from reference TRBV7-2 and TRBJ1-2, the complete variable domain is GAGVSQSPSNKVTEKGKDVELRCDPISGHTALYWYRQSLGQGLEFLIYFQGNSAPDKSGLPSDRFSAERTGGSVSTLTIQRTQQEDSAVYLCASSGREYGYTFGSGTRLTVV.

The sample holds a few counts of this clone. CDR3 DNA: TGTGCCAGCAGTTTATCTCGGGGGGCTTCCTACGAGCAGTACTTC. It translates to CASSLSRGASYEQYF. This chain joins TRBV28 and TRBJ2-7, with D possibly matching TRBD2 (7 bases). The CDR3 length is 15 residues. Trimming cost V 1 base and J 1 base, with 11 bases left between them. Germline CDR1 MDHEN, CDR2 SYDVKM.

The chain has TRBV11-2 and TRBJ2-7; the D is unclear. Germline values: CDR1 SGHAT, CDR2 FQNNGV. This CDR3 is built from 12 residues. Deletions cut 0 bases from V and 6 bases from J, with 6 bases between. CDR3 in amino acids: CASSLEFGEQYF. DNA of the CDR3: TGTGCCAGCAGCTTAGAATTCGGCGAGCAGTACTTC.

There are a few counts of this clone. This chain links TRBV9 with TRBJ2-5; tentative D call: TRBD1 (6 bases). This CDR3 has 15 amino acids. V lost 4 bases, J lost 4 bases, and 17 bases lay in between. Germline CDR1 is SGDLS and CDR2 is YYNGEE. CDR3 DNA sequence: TGTGCCAGCAGCACGTACCAGGGGCAGGCAGAGACCCAGTACTTC. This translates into CASSTYQGQAETQYF.

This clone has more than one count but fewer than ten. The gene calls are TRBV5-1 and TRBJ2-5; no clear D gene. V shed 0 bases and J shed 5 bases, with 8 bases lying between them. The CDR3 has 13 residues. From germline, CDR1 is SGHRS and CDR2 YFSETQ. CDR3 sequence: CASSLGARETQYF. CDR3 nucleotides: TGCGCCAGCAGCTTGGGGGCTCGGGAGACCCAGTACTTC.

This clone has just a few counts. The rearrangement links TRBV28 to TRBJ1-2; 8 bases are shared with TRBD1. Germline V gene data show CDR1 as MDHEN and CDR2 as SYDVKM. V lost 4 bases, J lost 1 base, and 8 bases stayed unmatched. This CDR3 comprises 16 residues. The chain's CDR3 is CASSSGQGMDNYGYTF. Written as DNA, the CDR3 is TGTGCCAGCAGTTCCGGACAGGGCATGGATAACTATGGCTACACCTTC.

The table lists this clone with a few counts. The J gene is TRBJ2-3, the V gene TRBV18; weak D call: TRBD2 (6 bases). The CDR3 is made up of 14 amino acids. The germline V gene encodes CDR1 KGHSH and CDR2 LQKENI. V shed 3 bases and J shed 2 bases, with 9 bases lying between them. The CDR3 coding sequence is TGTGCCAGCTCACCCCGGGACTTCACAGATACGCAGTATTTT. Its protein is CASSPRDFTDTQYF.

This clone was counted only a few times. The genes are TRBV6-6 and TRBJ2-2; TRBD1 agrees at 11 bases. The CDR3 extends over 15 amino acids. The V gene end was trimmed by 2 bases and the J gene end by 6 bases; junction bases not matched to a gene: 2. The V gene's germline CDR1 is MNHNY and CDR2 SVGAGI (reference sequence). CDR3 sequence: CASSYRTGGAGELFF. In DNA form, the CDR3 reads TGTGCCAGCAGTTACCGGACAGGGGGCGCCGGGGAGCTGTTTTTT.

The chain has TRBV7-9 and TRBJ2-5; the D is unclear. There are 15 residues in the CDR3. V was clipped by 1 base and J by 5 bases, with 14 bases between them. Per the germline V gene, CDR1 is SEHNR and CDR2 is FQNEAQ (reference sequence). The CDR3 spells CASSLGSGLIETQYF. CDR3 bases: TGTGCCAGCAGCTTAGGGTCTGGGCTAATCGAGACCCAGTACTTC.

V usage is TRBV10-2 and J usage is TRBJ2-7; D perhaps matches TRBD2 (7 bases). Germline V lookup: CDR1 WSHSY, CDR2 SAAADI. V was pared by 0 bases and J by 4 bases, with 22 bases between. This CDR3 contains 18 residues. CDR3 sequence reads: CASSESTAGALEGYEQYF. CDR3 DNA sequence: TGCGCCAGCAGTGAGTCGACGGCGGGGGCCTTGGAGGGGTACGAGCAGTACTTC.

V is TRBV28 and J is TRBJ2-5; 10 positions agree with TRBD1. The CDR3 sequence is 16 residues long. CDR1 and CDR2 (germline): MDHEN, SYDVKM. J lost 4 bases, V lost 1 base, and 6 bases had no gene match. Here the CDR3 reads CASSLSGQGGRETQYF. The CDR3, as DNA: TGTGCCAGCAGTTTATCAGGACAGGGGGGCCGAGAGACCCAGTACTTC.

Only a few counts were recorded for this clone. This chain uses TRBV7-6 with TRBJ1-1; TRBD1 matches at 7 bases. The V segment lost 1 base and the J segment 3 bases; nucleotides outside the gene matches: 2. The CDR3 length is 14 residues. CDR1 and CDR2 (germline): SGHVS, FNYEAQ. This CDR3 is CASSLGDSYTEAFF. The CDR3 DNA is TGTGCCAGCAGCTTAGGGGACAGCTACACTGAAGCTTTCTTT.

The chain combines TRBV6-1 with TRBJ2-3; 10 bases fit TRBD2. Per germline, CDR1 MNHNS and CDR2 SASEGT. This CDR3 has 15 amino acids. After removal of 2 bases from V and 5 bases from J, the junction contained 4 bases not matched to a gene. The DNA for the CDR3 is TGTGCCAGCAGTGAACAGCGGGGGGGCCGAGATACGCAGTATTTT. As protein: CASSEQRGGRDTQYF.

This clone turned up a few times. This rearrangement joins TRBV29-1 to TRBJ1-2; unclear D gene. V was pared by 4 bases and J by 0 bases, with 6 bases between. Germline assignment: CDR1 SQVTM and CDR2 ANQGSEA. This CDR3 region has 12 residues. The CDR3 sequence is CSVGDTNYGYTF. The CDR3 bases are TGCAGCGTTGGAGACACTAACTATGGCTACACCTTC.

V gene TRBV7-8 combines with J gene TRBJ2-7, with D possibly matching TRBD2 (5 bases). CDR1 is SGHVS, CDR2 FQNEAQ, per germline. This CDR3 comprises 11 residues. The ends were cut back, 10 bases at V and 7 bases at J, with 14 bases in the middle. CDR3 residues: CATQLGREQYF. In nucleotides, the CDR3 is TGTGCCACCCAACTAGGGCGGGAGCAGTACTTC.

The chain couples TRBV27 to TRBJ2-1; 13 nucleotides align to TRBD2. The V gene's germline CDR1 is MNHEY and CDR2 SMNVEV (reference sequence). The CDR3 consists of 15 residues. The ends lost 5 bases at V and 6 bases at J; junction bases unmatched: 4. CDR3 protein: CASSPGTSGTNEQFF. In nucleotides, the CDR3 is TGTGCCAGCAGTCCGGGGACTAGCGGGACCAATGAGCAGTTCTTC.

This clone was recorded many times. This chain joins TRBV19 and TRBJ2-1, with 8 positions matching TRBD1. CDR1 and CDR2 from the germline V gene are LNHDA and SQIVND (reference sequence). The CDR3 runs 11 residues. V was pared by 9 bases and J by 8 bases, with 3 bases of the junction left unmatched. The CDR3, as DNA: TGTGCCAGCCGGACAGGGTATGAGCAGTTCTTC. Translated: CASRTGYEQFF.

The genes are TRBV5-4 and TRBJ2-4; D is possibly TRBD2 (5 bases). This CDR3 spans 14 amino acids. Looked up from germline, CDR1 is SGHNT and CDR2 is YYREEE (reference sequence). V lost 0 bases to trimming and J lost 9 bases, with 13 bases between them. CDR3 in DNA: TGTGCCAGCAGCTTGGGACCCCTTGAGGGCATTCAGTACTTC. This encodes CASSLGPLEGIQYF.

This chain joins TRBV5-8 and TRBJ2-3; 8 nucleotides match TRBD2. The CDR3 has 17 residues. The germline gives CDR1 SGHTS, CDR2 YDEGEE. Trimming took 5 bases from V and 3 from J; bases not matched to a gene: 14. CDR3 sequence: CASSSGDGGGWTDTQYF. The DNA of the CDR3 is TGTGCCAGCAGTTCGGGGGACGGCGGGGGGTGGACAGATACGCAGTATTTT.

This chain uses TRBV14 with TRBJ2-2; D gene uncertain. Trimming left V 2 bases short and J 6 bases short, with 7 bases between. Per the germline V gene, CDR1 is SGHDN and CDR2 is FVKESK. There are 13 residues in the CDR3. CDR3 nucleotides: TGTGCCAGCAGCCAACATAGTCCCGGGGAGCTGTTTTTT. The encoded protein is CASSQHSPGELFF. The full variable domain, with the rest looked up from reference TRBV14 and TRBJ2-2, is EAGVTQFPSHSVIEKGQTVTLRCDPISGHDNLYWYRRVMGKEIKFLLHFVKESKQDESGMPNNRFLAERTGGTYSTLKVQPAELEDSGVYFCASSQHSPGELFFGEGSRLTVL.